This record covers a single T cell receptor (beta chain). The data derive from a study of cytomegalovirus exposure and HLA in healthy donors. The PCR had 60 Vbeta and 13 Jbeta primers. Repertoires were generated with immunoSEQ multiplex PCR, while TCRdb's copy carries only in-frame clones and drops some. The table includes 100,000 to 150,000 clones, roughly 80% detected once. The CDR3 length is 14 residues. With V trimmed by 0 bases and J by 5 bases, 4 bases remained unmatched. CDR1 is SGHTA and CDR2 is FQGNSA in the germline V gene. Sampled while nominally healthy, donors likely had unrecorded immune exposures.

Sample: PBMCs. The sequence derives from a female donor in good health and CMV-seronegative. This chain connects TRBV7-2 to TRBJ2-7; the match to TRBD2 covers 7 bases. The CDR3 bases are TGTGCCAGCAGCTTAGCGCGGGGGTCCGACGAGCAGTACTTC. Translated, it gives CASSLARGSDEQYF. The full variable domain, with the rest looked up from reference TRBV7-2 and TRBJ2-7, is GAGVSQSPSNKVTEKGKDVELRCDPISGHTALYWYRQSLGQGLEFLIYFQGNSAPDKSGLPSDRFSAERTGGSVSTLTIQRTQQEDSAVYLCASSLARGSDEQYFGPGTRLTVT.